The 17 T cell receptor beta chains listed next were all sequenced from one sample in a study of PD-L1 blockade in urothelial cancer. Specified time point: peripheral blood 6 weeks after treatment start. The data were produced by immunoSEQ multiplex PCR, yet TCRdb's version contains in-frame clones alone and is incomplete. The sample consists of under 55,000 clones, almost 85% of them appearing once. Sequencing used PBMCs, obtained around atezolizumab (anti-PD-L1) treatment. The source is a man aged 55 to 70 with urothelial cancer.

V and J are TRBV28 and TRBJ1-1; D not resolved. The CDR3 contains 16 residues. The germline CDR1 and CDR2 sequences are MDHEN and SYDVKM. V was pared by 6 bases and J by 6 bases, with 23 bases between. The CDR3 sequence is CASSTPRGGRVAEAFF. CDR3 DNA sequence: TGTGCCAGCAGCACCCCCCGAGGAGGGAGGGTTGCTGAAGCTTTCTTT.

J is TRBJ2-3 and V is TRBV28; TRBD2 matches at 9 bases. This CDR3 has 16 amino acids. From germline, CDR1 is MDHEN and CDR2 SYDVKM. V gave up 4 bases and J gave up 3 bases; unmatched junction bases: 8. The CDR3 bases are TGTGCCAGCAGTTGGCGCGGGAGGGCCCGAACAGATACGCAGTATTTT. Translation: CASSWRGRARTDTQYF.

The rearrangement links TRBV4-3 to TRBJ2-3; maybe TRBD2 (6 bases). Trimming took 0 bases from V and 4 from J, leaving 11 bases between them. The CDR3 is 15 amino acids. Germline loops: CDR1 LGHNA, CDR2 YSLEER. CDR3 region: CASSQDRGASDTQYF. Written as DNA, the CDR3 is TGCGCCAGCAGCCAAGATCGCGGGGCCTCAGATACGCAGTATTTT.

The chain combines TRBV13 with TRBJ2-7, with D possibly TRBD1 on 5 matching bases. The CDR3 extends over 14 amino acids. The germline V and J ends were trimmed by 3 bases and 1 base, with 10 bases remaining between them. Germline CDR1 is PRHDT and CDR2 is FYEKMQ (reference sequence). The DNA of the CDR3 is TGTGCCAGCAGCTTGGGCAGGGTTTCCTACGAGCAGTACTTC. It yields the protein CASSLGRVSYEQYF.

This clone was counted only a few times. This rearrangement joins TRBV5-1 to TRBJ1-1, with a tentative D call TRBD1 (5 bases). This CDR3 is built from 13 residues. Per the germline V gene, CDR1 is SGHRS and CDR2 is YFSETQ. Trimming cost V 0 bases and J 7 bases, with 10 bases left between them. CDR3 DNA sequence: TGCGCCAGCAGCTTGGGTTTAGGGGATGAAGCTTTCTTT. Its protein product is CASSLGLGDEAFF.

The chain joins TRBV11-1 to TRBJ1-4, with TRBD1 matching over 8 bases. V lost 5 bases and J lost 8; bases outside the gene matches: 7. This CDR3 has 14 residues. Germline V gene data show CDR1 as SGHAT and CDR2 as FQDESV (reference sequence). CDR3 sequence: CASSIGQGGEKLFF. CDR3 nucleotides: TGTGCCAGCAGCATCGGACAGGGAGGCGAAAAACTGTTTTTT. The variable domain in full, with the rest retrieved from reference TRBV11-1 and TRBJ1-4, is EAEVAQSPRYKITEKSQAVAFWCDPISGHATLYWYRQILGQGPELLVQFQDESVVDDSQLPKDRFSAERLKGVDSTLKIQPAELGDSAMYLCASSIGQGGEKLFFGSGTQLSVL.

The chain uses TRBV5-1 and TRBJ2-5; no definite D call. Germline V gene data show CDR1 as SGHRS and CDR2 as YFSETQ. V lost 3 bases to trimming and J lost 5 bases, with 11 bases between them. This CDR3 contains 13 residues. The chain's CDR3 is CASSYLQRETQYF. The CDR3 nucleotides read TGCGCCAGCAGCTACCTTCAGAGGGAGACCCAGTACTTC.

V usage is TRBV5-4 and J usage is TRBJ2-7; 7 nucleotides agree with TRBD2. This CDR3 contains 15 residues. Trimming at V came to 4 bases and at J to 2 bases, leaving 9 bases not matched to a gene. Germline CDR1 and CDR2: SGHNT and YYREEE (reference sequence). The CDR3 region has the DNA TGTGCCAGCAGCAGCGCCGGGACTACTGCCTACGAGCAGTACTTC. Its protein product is CASSSAGTTAYEQYF.

The rearrangement links TRBV21-1 to TRBJ1-2. TRBV21-1 is an annotated pseudogene. The CDR3 is 15 amino acids. The CDR3 sequence: CASSKVRGGKNGYTF. In DNA form, the CDR3 reads TGTGCCAGCAGCAAAGTGAGGGGGGGGAAGAATGGCTACACCTTC.

The chain couples TRBV7-2 to TRBJ2-1, with a tentative D call TRBD2 (6 bases). The CDR3 consists of 15 residues. Per germline, CDR1 SGHTA and CDR2 FQGNSA. V gave up 5 bases and J gave up 6 bases, with 17 bases separating them. CDR3 protein: CASSPDGGAVNEQFF. CDR3 nucleotide sequence: TGTGCCAGCAGCCCAGACGGGGGAGCGGTCAATGAGCAGTTCTTC. Combining the CDR3 with reference TRBV7-2 and TRBJ2-1 gives the whole variable domain GAGVSQSPSNKVTEKGKDVELRCDPISGHTALYWYRQSLGQGLEFLIYFQGNSAPDKSGLPSDRFSAERTGGSVSTLTIQRTQQEDSAVYLCASSPDGGAVNEQFFGPGTRLTVL.

V usage is TRBV10-2 and J usage is TRBJ2-5; TRBD1 is a possible D gene (6 bases). From germline, CDR1 is WSHSY and CDR2 SAAADI. Trimming removed 5 bases from V and 2 bases from J, with 9 bases in between. The CDR3 runs to 13 residues. This CDR3 is CASSPGQQETQYF. The CDR3 nucleotides are TGCGCCAGCAGTCCGGGACAACAAGAGACCCAGTACTTC.

The chain couples TRBV6-6 to TRBJ2-7; 13 nucleotides align to TRBD2. The CDR3 is 15 residues long. After removal of 5 bases from V and 6 bases from J, the junction contained 7 bases not matched to a gene. Germline V gene data show CDR1 as MNHNY and CDR2 as SVGAGI (reference sequence). CDR3 region: CASSPPGLAGTEQYF. The DNA for the CDR3 is TGTGCCAGCAGTCCCCCGGGACTAGCGGGAACCGAGCAGTACTTC.

The rearrangement joins TRBV5-1 to TRBJ1-4, with 9 positions matching TRBD1. J lost 7 bases, V lost 4 bases, and 5 bases had no gene match. The CDR3 sequence is 14 residues long. CDR1 SGHRS and CDR2 YFSETQ come from the germline V gene. The CDR3 spells CASSLQTGGEKLFF. The CDR3 DNA follows: TGCGCCAGCAGCCTACAGACAGGGGGTGAAAAACTGTTTTTT.

V usage is TRBV7-2 and J usage is TRBJ2-2; unclear D gene. This CDR3 has 14 amino acids. Per the germline V gene, CDR1 is SGHTA and CDR2 is FQGNSA. V lost 5 bases and J 4 bases, leaving 11 bases between the germline ends. CDR3 region: CASSPRDVTGELFF. Written as DNA, the CDR3 is TGTGCCAGCAGCCCGAGAGATGTCACCGGGGAGCTGTTTTTT.

The chain couples TRBV5-1 to TRBJ2-3; tentatively, D is TRBD1 (5 bases). The V gene's germline CDR1 is SGHRS and CDR2 YFSETQ. Trimming took off 5 bases at V and 3 bases at J, with 13 bases between the two ends. The CDR3 covers 14 residues. CDR3 bases: TGCGCCAGCAGTTTTGACCAGGGTACAGATACGCAGTATTTT. It specifies CASSFDQGTDTQYF.

The chain couples TRBV7-2 to TRBJ2-3; 13 bases fit TRBD2. J was trimmed by 7 bases and V by 5 bases; bases with no gene match: 6. Germline V gives CDR1 SGHTA, CDR2 FQGNSA. The CDR3 sequence is 15 residues long. The CDR3 is CASSPGLAGENTQYF. In DNA, the CDR3 is TGTGCCAGCAGCCCCGGACTAGCGGGGGAAAATACGCAGTATTTT.

The CDR3 region has the DNA TGTGCCAGCAGTTTTAGCGGGAGCGGGGGAGGGAATGAGCAGTTCTTC. It is translated as CASSFSGSGGGNEQFF. V usage is TRBV27 and J usage is TRBJ2-1; TRBD2 matches at 9 bases. Germline trimming cut 3 bases from V and 7 bases from J; bases unmatched to any gene: 10. Germline values: CDR1 MNHEY, CDR2 SMNVEV (reference sequence). The length of the CDR3 is 16 residues.